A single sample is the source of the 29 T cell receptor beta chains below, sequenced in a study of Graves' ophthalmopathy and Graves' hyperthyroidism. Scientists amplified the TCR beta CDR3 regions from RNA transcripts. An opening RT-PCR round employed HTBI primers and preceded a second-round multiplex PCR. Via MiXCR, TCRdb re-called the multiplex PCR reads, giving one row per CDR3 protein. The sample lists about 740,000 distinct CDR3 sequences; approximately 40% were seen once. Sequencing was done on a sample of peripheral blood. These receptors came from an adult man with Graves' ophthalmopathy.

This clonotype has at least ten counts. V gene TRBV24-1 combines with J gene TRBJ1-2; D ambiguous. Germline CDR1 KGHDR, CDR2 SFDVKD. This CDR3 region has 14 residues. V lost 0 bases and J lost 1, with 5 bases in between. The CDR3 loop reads CATSDLGVNYGYTF. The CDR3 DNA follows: TGTGCCACCAGTGATTTGGGAGTTAACTATGGCTACACCTTC.

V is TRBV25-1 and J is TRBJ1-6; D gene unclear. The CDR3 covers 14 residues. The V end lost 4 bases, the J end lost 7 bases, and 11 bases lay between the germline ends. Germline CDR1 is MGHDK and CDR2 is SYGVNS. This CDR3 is CASSGVRGNSPLHF. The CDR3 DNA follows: TGTGCCAGCAGTGGTGTCCGCGGAAATTCACCCCTCCACTTT.

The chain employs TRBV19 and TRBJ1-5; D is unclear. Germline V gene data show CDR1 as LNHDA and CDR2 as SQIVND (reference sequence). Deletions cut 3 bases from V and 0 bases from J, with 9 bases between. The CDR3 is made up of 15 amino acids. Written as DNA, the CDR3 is TGTGCCAGTAGTATTTCGACTTATAGCAATCAGCCCCAGCATTTT. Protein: CASSISTYSNQPQHF.

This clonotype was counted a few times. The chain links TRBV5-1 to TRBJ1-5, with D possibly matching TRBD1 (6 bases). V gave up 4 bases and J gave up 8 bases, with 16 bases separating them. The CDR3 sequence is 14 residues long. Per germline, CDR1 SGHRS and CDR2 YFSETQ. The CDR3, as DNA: TGCGCCAGCAGCCCATCCGGGGGGCGCGAGCCCCAGCATTTT. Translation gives CASSPSGGREPQHF.

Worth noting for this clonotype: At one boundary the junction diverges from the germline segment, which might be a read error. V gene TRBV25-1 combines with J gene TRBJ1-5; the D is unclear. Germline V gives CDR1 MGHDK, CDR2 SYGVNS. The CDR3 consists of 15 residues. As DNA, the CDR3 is TGTACCAGCAGTGAGTGGATGTATAACAATCAGCCCCAGCATTTT. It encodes CTSSEWMYNNQPQHF.

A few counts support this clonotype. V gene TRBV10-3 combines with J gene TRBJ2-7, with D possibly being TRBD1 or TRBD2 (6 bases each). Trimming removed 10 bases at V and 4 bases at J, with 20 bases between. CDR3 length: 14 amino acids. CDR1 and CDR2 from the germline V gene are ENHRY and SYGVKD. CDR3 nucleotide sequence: TGTGCCAGCAGGTTACGGCAGGGGAGGTACGAGCAGTACTTC. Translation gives CASRLRQGRYEQYF.

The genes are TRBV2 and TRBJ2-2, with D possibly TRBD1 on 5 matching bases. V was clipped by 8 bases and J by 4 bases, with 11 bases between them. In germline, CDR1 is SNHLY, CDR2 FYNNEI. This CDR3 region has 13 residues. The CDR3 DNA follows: TGTGCCAGCGGGATAAGGGGCACCGGGGAGCTGTTTTTT. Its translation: CASGIRGTGELFF.

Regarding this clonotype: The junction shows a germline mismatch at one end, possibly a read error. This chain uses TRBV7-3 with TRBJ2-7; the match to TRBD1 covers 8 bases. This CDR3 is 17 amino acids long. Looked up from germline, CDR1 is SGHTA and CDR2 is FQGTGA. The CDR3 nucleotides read TGCGCCAGCAGCCAAGGAGGTTACGTACAGGGGGGCTACGAGCAGTACTTC. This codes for CASSQGGYVQGGYEQYF.

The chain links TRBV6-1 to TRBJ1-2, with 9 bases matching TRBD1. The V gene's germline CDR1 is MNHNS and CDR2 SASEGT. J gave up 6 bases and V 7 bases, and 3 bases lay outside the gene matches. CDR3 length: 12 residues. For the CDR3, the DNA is TGTGCCAGCAAAAGGGACAGGGATGGCTACACCTTC. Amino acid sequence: CASKRDRDGYTF.

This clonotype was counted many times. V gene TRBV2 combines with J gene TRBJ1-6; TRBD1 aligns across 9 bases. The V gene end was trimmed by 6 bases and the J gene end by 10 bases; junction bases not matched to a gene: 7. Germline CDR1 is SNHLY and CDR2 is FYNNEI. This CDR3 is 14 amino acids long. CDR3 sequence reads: CASSFRDRESPLHF. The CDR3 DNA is TGTGCCAGCAGCTTCCGGGACAGGGAGTCACCCCTCCACTTT.

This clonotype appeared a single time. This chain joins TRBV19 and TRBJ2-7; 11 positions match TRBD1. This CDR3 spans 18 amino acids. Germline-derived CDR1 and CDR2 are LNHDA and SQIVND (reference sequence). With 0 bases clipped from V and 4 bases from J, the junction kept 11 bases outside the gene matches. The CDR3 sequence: CASSIDLGVGQGEYEQYF. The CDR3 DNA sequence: TGTGCCAGTAGTATAGATCTCGGCGTGGGACAGGGGGAATACGAGCAGTACTTC.

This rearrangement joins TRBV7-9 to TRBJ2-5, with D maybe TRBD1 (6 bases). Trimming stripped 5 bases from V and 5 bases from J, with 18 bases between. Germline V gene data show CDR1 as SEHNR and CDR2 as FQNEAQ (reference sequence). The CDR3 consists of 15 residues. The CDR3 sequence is CASSPGDTEGETQYF. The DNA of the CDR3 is TGTGCCAGCAGCCCCGGGGACACAGAGGGGGAGACCCAGTACTTC.

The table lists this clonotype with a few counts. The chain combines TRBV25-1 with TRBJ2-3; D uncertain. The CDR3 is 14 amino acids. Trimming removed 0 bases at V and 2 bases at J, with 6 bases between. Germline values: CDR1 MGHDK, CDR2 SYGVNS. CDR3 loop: CASSEYLDTDTQYF. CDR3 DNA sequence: TGTGCCAGCAGTGAATATCTGGACACAGATACGCAGTATTTT.

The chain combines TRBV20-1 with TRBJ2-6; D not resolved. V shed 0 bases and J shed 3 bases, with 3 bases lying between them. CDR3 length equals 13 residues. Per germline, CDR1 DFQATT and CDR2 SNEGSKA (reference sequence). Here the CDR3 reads CSARDFGANVLTF. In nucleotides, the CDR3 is TGCAGTGCTAGAGATTTTGGGGCCAACGTCCTGACTTTC.

The CDR3 DNA sequence: TGTGCCAGCAGCGTTGAGGGTACGGACACTGAAGCTTTCTTT. Encoded protein: CASSVEGTDTEAFF. The rearrangement uses TRBV2 and TRBJ1-1; no reliable D call. V was clipped by 6 bases and J by 3 bases, with 14 bases between them. CDR1 and CDR2 from the germline V gene are SNHLY and FYNNEI. The CDR3 has 14 residues.

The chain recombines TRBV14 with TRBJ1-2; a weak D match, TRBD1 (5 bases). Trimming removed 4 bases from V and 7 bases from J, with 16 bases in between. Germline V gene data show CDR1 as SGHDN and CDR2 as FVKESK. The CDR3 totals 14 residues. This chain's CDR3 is CASSLGTDFFGYTF. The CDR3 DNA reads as TGTGCCAGCAGCCTCGGGACGGATTTTTTTGGCTACACCTTC.

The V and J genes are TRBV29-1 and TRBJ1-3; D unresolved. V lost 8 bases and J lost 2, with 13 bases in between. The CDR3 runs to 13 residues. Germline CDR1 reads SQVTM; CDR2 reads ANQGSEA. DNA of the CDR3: TGCAGCAGTAACAGCGGACCTGGAAACACCATATATTTT. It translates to CSSNSGPGNTIYF.

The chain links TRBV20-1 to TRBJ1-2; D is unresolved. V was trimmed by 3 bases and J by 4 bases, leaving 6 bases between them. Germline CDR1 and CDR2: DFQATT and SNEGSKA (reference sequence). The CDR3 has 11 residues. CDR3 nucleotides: TGCAGTGCTAGGATTATCTATGGCTACACCTTC. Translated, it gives CSARIIYGYTF.

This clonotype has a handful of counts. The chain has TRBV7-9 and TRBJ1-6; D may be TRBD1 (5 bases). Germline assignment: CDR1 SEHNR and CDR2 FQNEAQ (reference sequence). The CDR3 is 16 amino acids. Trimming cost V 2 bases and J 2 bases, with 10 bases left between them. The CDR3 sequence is CASSLTGGPYNSPLHF. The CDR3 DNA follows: TGTGCCAGCAGCTTAACTGGGGGACCCTATAATTCACCCCTCCACTTT. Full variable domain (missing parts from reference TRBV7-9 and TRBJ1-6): DTGVSQNPRHKITKRGQNVTFRCDPISEHNRLYWYRQTLGQGPEFLTYFQNEAQLEKSRLLSDRFSAERPKGSFSTLEIQRTEQGDSAMYLCASSLTGGPYNSPLHFGNGTRLTVT.

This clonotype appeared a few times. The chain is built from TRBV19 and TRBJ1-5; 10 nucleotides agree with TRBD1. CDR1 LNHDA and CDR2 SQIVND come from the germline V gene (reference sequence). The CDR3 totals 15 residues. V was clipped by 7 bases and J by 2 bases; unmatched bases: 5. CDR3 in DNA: TGTGCCAGTAAAGACAGGGGGCTAGGCAATCAGCCCCAGCATTTT. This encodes CASKDRGLGNQPQHF.

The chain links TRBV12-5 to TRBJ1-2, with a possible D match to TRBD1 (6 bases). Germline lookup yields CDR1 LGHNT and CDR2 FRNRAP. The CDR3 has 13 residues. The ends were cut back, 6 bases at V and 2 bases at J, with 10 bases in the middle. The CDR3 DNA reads TGTGCTAGTGGCCCCGGACAGAACTATGGCTACACCTTC. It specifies CASGPGQNYGYTF.

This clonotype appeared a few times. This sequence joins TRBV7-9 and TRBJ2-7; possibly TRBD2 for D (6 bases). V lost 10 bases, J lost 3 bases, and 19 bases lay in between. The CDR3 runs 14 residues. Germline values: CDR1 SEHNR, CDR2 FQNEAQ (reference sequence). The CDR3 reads CAIRDPGAGYEQYF. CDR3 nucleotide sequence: TGTGCCATCCGAGACCCGGGAGCAGGCTACGAGCAGTACTTC.

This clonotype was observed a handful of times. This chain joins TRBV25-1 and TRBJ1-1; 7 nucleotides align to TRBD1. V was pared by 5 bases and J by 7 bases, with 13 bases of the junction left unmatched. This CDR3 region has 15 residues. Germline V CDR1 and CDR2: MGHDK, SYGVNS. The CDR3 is CASSYSYRQGSEAFF. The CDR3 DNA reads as TGTGCCAGCAGTTACTCATACCGACAGGGTAGTGAAGCTTTCTTT.

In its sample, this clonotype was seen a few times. The CDR3 DNA is TGTGCCAGCAGACCGGGACGGTATAATTCACCCCTCCACTTT. Its translation is CASRPGRYNSPLHF. The genes are TRBV25-1 and TRBJ1-6; D perhaps matches TRBD1 (5 bases). CDR3 length equals 14 residues. Trimming stripped 6 bases from V and 4 bases from J, with 10 bases between. Germline V CDR1 and CDR2: MGHDK, SYGVNS.

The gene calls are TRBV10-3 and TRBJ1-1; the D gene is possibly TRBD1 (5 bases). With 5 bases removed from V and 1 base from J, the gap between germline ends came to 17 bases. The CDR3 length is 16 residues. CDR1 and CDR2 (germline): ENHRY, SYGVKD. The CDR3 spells CAISFNLGRGNTEAFF. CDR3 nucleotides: TGTGCCATCAGTTTTAATTTGGGGCGAGGGAACACTGAAGCTTTCTTT.

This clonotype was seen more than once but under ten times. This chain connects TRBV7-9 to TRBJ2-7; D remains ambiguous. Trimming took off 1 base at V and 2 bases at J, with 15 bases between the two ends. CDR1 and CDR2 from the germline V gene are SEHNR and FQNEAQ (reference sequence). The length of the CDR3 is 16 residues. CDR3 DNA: TGTGCCAGCAGCTTAGGAGGCACCCTCCTGCCCTACGAGCAGTACTTC. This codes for CASSLGGTLLPYEQYF.

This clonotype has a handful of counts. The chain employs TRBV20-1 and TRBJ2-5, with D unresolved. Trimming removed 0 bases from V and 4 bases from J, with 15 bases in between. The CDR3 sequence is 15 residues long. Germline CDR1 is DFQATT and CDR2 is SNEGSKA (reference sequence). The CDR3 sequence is CSAREVGMGRETQYF. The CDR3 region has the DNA TGCAGTGCTAGAGAGGTGGGGATGGGTCGAGAGACCCAGTACTTC.

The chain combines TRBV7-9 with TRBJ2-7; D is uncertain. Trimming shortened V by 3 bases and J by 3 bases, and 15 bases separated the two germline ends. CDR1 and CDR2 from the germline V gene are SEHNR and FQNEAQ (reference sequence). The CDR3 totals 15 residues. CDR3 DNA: TGTGCCAGCAGCTTGGGCGGCAGAGGATTCTACGAGCAGTACTTC. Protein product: CASSLGGRGFYEQYF.

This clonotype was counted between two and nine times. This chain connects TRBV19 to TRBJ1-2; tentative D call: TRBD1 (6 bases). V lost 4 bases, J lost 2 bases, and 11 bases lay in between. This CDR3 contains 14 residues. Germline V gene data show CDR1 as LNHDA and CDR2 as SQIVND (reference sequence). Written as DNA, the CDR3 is TGTGCCAGTAGTAGACTACAGGGAAACTATGGCTACACCTTC. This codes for CASSRLQGNYGYTF.